The 16 T cell receptor beta chains given below trace back to one sample, sequenced in a study of blood T cells in healthy people across ages. Through a sample-barcoded 5' primer and a J-beta primer mix, a second PCR was run for roughly 7 to 12 cycles. TCRdb called the 5' RACE reads again in MiXCR, with one record for every CDR3 protein. The sample consists of about 1.1 million distinct CDR3 sequences, 30% to 40% of them appearing once. The sample was blood. All receptors come from a man aged 18 to 29 in good health.

V usage is TRBV7-2 and J usage is TRBJ2-3; 9 nucleotides agree with TRBD1. The J segment lost 6 bases and the V segment lost 5 bases, leaving 6 bases of the junction unmatched. The CDR3 loop spans 14 amino acids. Germline-derived CDR1 and CDR2 are SGHTA and FQGNSA. CDR3 in amino acids: CASSPWTGVDTQYF. In DNA, the CDR3 is TGTGCCAGCAGCCCGTGGACAGGGGTCGATACGCAGTATTTT. The full variable domain, in which reference TRBV7-2 and TRBJ2-3 provide the parts outside the CDR3, is GAGVSQSPSNKVTEKGKDVELRCDPISGHTALYWYRQSLGQGLEFLIYFQGNSAPDKSGLPSDRFSAERTGGSVSTLTIQRTQQEDSAVYLCASSPWTGVDTQYFGPGTRLTVL.

This clonotype was seen a few times. DNA of the CDR3: TGTGCCATCAGTGACTGGGAGGGTGGCTACACCTTC. The encoded protein is CAISDWEGGYTF. The V call is TRBV10-3, the J call TRBJ1-2; no definite D call. Germline CDR1 reads ENHRY; CDR2 reads SYGVKD. Trimming cost V 3 bases and J 7 bases, with 9 bases left between them. CDR3 size: 12 residues.

The chain employs TRBV28 and TRBJ2-4; D is ambiguous. V lost 5 bases, J lost 0 bases, and 8 bases lay in between. Per the germline V gene, CDR1 is MDHEN and CDR2 is SYDVKM. This CDR3 region has 14 residues. CDR3 sequence: CASSNGGAKNIQYF. The CDR3 coding sequence is TGTGCCAGCAGTAATGGTGGAGCCAAAAACATTCAGTACTTC.

About this clonotype: Germline and junction disagree at one end, which may indicate a read error. The rearrangement links TRBV5-6 to TRBJ2-3, with 7 bases that match TRBD1. Looked up from germline, CDR1 is SGHDT and CDR2 is YYEEEE. This CDR3 spans 15 amino acids. This chain's CDR3 is CAGSTRDRAYTTQYF. CDR3 coding DNA: TGTGCCGGCAGCACTCGGGACAGAGCCTACACTACGCAGTATTTT.

This clonotype has at least ten counts. This chain links TRBV10-3 with TRBJ2-5; tentative D call: TRBD1 (6 bases). This CDR3 region has 16 residues. Trimming removed 3 bases at V and 0 bases at J, with 14 bases between. Germline V CDR1 and CDR2: ENHRY, SYGVKD. This CDR3 is CAISDYRAPYQETQYF. The CDR3 region has the DNA TGTGCCATCAGTGACTACAGGGCCCCCTACCAAGAGACCCAGTACTTC.

The chain has TRBV20-1 and TRBJ1-2; 7 bases are shared with TRBD1. The CDR3 spans 14 residues. The germline gives CDR1 DFQATT, CDR2 SNEGSKA (reference sequence). V shed 2 bases and J 3 bases; nucleotides not matched to a gene: 6. The CDR3 loop reads CSARPPTGYYGYTF. In DNA, the CDR3 is TGCAGTGCTAGACCCCCGACAGGGTACTATGGCTACACCTTC.

To note about this clonotype: A junction boundary mismatches the germline segment, possibly from a read error. The DNA for the CDR3 is TGCGCCAGCAGCTTGGCCGGGAAGCCAACGAATGAAAAACTGTTTTTT. Residues: CASSLAGKPTNEKLFF. This sequence joins TRBV5-1 and TRBJ1-4; unclear D gene. The germline gives CDR1 SGHRS, CDR2 YFSETQ. The CDR3 is 16 amino acids.

The chain links TRBV4-3 to TRBJ2-3, with 10 bases identical to TRBD2. This CDR3 spans 16 amino acids. V was pared by 0 bases and J by 3 bases, with 3 bases of the junction left unmatched. Germline CDR1 and CDR2: LGHNA and YSLEER. This CDR3 reads CASSQDSGGPTDTQYF. CDR3 coding DNA: TGCGCCAGCAGCCAAGATAGCGGGGGGCCTACAGATACGCAGTATTTT.

V is TRBV5-6 and J is TRBJ2-3; possible D gene TRBD1, 6 bases. Germline CDR1 and CDR2: SGHDT and YYEEEE. V was cut by 3 bases and J by 0 bases, with 11 bases left in between. The CDR3 sequence is 15 residues long. The chain's CDR3 is CASSYRDTSTDTQYF. CDR3 bases: TGTGCCAGCAGCTACCGGGACACAAGCACAGATACGCAGTATTTT.

As regards this clonotype: A much larger clone differs from this one at a single base, so this may be a read error. This chain uses TRBV29-1 with TRBJ2-1; possibly TRBD2 for D (5 bases). The length of the CDR3 is 12 residues. The germline V gene encodes CDR1 SQVTM and CDR2 ANQGSEA. V was trimmed by 0 bases and J by 11 bases, leaving 11 bases between them. Here the CDR3 reads CSVEEAVNKQFF. The CDR3 DNA sequence: TGCAGCGTTGAAGAAGCGGTGAATAAGCAGTTCTTC.

This sequence joins TRBV4-1 and TRBJ2-7, with D possibly TRBD1 on 6 matching bases. There are 16 residues in the CDR3. The germline V gene encodes CDR1 MGHRA and CDR2 YSYEKL. The V and J ends lost 4 bases and 4 bases respectively, with 20 bases between them. The CDR3 DNA is TGCGCCAGCAGCCCAGCCCTACAGGGCTTAGGATACGAGCAGTACTTC. This gives the protein CASSPALQGLGYEQYF.

This clonotype came up a few times. The chain carries TRBV12-3 or TRBV12-4 and TRBJ2-1, with TRBD2 as a possible D gene (6 bases). The CDR3 totals 15 residues. The V and J ends lost 6 bases and 0 bases respectively, with 12 bases between them. CDR3 bases: TGTGCCAGCAGCCGTCGGGAGAGCTCCTACAATGAGCAGTTCTTC. Residues: CASSRRESSYNEQFF.

The chain carries TRBV10-3 and TRBJ2-5; D may match TRBD1 or TRBD2 (7 bases each). From germline, CDR1 is ENHRY and CDR2 SYGVKD. This CDR3 contains 16 residues. V shed 8 bases and J shed 11 bases, with 30 bases lying between them. The CDR3 loop is CAIGTAGGDTYNEQYF. Here the CDR3 DNA reads TGTGCCATCGGTACAGCAGGGGGGGACACCTACAATGAGCAGTACTTC.

The genes are TRBV5-1 and TRBJ2-7; D may be TRBD1 (6 bases). From germline, CDR1 is SGHRS and CDR2 YFSETQ. The V end lost 5 bases, the J end lost 1 base, and 13 bases lay between the germline ends. This CDR3 is built from 14 residues. The CDR3 here is CASSYRQESYEQYF. The CDR3 bases are TGCGCCAGCAGTTATCGACAGGAGTCCTACGAGCAGTACTTC.

The chain combines TRBV20-1 with TRBJ1-4, with D possibly TRBD1 on 6 matching bases. Germline V CDR1 and CDR2: DFQATT, SNEGSKA (reference sequence). Deletions cut 4 bases from V and 7 bases from J, with 10 bases between. CDR3 length: 12 residues. This CDR3 reads CSATQGGEKLFF. The CDR3 DNA reads TGCAGTGCTACACAGGGTGGTGAAAAACTGTTTTTT.

The chain combines TRBV6-4 with TRBJ2-3; no firm D call. This CDR3 contains 14 residues. The germline V gene encodes CDR1 MRHNA and CDR2 SNTAGT. V dropped 4 bases and J dropped 4 bases, with 12 bases sitting between them. The CDR3 DNA sequence: TGTGCCAGCAGTGGCTCCGGCGGTGCAGATACGCAGTATTTT. Its translation: CASSGSGGADTQYF.